The rows below give T cell receptor beta chains drawn from one sample of a study of chemoradiotherapy in HPV16-positive cancers. Generated by immunoSEQ multiplex PCR, the TCRdb table keeps only in-frame clones and is missing some. Among some 5,900 clones listed, roughly three quarters were seen once. Sequencing was performed on tumor tissue, taken from a patient who underwent chemoradiotherapy. All receptors come from a human donor with HPV-associated anogenital cancer. Each CDR3 is given with its conserved first and last residue. D genes are given only for firm matches. A row's size may be missing; if present it is once, few, many or a size class.

d_gene | j_gene | v_gene | abundance | CDR3nt | CDR3aa
TRBD1 | TRBJ1-4 | TRBV11-2 | - | TGTGCCAGCAGCTTCTACCGGACAGGGGCTAATGAAAAACTGTTTTTT | CASSFYRTGANEKLFF
- | TRBJ1-5 | TRBV7-9 | - | TGTGCCAGCAGCTTCCCCTATTTCCATTATAGCAATCAGCCCCAGCATTTT | CASSFPYFHYSNQPQHF
- | TRBJ1-5 | TRBV5-5 | - | TGTGCCAGCAGCTTGGAGGGGGGGGGTCAGCCCCAGCATTTT | CASSLEGGGQPQHF
TRBD1 | TRBJ1-5 | TRBV6-5 | - | TGTGCCAGCAGCGACAGGGGCAATCAGCCCCAGCATTTT | CASSDRGNQPQHF
TRBD2 | TRBJ2-2 | TRBV11-1 | - | TGTGCCAGCAGCCTAGCGGGCACCGGGGAGCTGTTTTTT | CASSLAGTGELFF
TRBD1 | TRBJ1-5 | TRBV19 | - | TGTGCCAGTAGTCAGGGGGAGCCCCAGCATTTT | CASSQGEPQHF
- | TRBJ2-3 | TRBV7-4 | - | TGTGCCAGCAGCTTAGAGGTTCGGGCCTTCACAGATACGCAGTATTTT | CASSLEVRAFTDTQYF
TRBD1 | TRBJ2-2 | TRBV7-9 | - | TGTGCCAGCAGCTCGGGACAGGGGGACACCGGGGAGCTGTTTTTT | CASSSGQGDTGELFF
- | TRBJ1-4 | TRBV16 | once | TGTGCCAGCAGCCGAGGGGCCTATGAAAAACTGTTTTTT | CASSRGAYEKLFF
- | TRBJ1-1 | TRBV7-9 | - | TGTGCCAGCAGGCAGAAGAACACTGAAGCTTTCTTT | CASRQKNTEAFF
TRBD1 | TRBJ2-2 | TRBV2 | - | TGTGCCAGCAGTCCCCGACAGGGGAACACCGGGGAGCTGTTTTTT | CASSPRQGNTGELFF
- | TRBJ1-2 | TRBV5-6 | - | TGTGCCAGCAGCTTGTCAACGGGGTCCGGGGGTGGCTATGGCTACACCTTC | CASSLSTGSGGGYGYTF
- | TRBJ1-6 | TRBV11-2 | few | TGTGCCAGCAGCTTAGAGCAGGGTAATTCACCCCTCCACTTT | CASSLEQGNSPLHF
- | TRBJ2-7 | TRBV7-3 | - | TGTGCCAGCAGCGTGTTACGCGGCGAGCAGTACTTC | CASSVLRGEQYF
- | TRBJ1-2 | TRBV30 | - | TGTGCCTGGAGTGCCGCCCCGGGGGGGGATGGCTACACCTTC | CAWSAAPGGDGYTF
- | TRBJ2-2 | TRBV9 | - | TGTGCCAGCAGCCGGAGAGGGACCACCGGGGAGCTGTTTTTT | CASSRRGTTGELFF
- | TRBJ2-7 | TRBV5-5 | once | TGTGCCAGCAGCTTGGCCCCACAGGCCTCGGGGGAGCAGTACTTC | CASSLAPQASGEQYF
TRBD1 | TRBJ1-4 | TRBV19 | - | TGTGCCAGTAGCCCGAACCTCGACAGGGACGAAAAACTGTTTTTT | CASSPNLDRDEKLFF
- | TRBJ1-2 | TRBV30 | - | TGTGCCTGGAGAGCCCCGATAGGAAAGGACTATGGCTACACCTTC | CAWRAPIGKDYGYTF
- | TRBJ2-1 | TRBV25-1 | - | TGTGCCAGCAGTGTGCGGGACGCCCCGCGGATGAAGCAGTTCTTC | CASSVRDAPRMKQFF
- | TRBJ1-6 | TRBV6-5 | - | TGTGCCAGCTTCCAACGGGGGGGAAATTCACCCCTCCACTTT | CASFQRGGNSPLHF
- | TRBJ2-2 | TRBV7-2 | - | TGTGCCAGCAGCTTATTCATGGGGGCGAACACCGGGGAGCTGTTTTTT | CASSLFMGANTGELFF
TRBD1 | TRBJ1-2 | TRBV2 | - | TGTGCCAGCAACCCTGGAGGACAGGGGGCTCCCTATGGCTACACCTTC | CASNPGGQGAPYGYTF
- | TRBJ1-1 | TRBV9 | - | TGTGCCAGCAGCGCAGGGCCCAGGGCTACTGAAGCTTTCTTT | CASSAGPRATEAFF
- | TRBJ1-5 | TRBV19 | - | TGTGCCAGTAGTATGGAACTAATCCGACCTGCCCAGCCCCAGCATTTT | CASSMELIRPAQPQHF
TRBD2 | TRBJ2-1 | TRBV6-6 | - | TGTGCCAGCAGTTACTCGACTAGCGGGGGTTTGTTGCAGTTCTTC | CASSYSTSGGLLQFF
- | TRBJ2-2 | TRBV7-3 | - | TGTGCCAGCAGCGCTGACGCGAAGACCGGGGAGCTGTTTTTT | CASSADAKTGELFF
- | TRBJ2-5 | TRBV28 | - | TGTGCCAGCAGTTTCAATGGGGCCCGGGGAGAGACCCAGTACTTC | CASSFNGARGETQYF
- | TRBJ1-3 | TRBV18 | - | TGTGCCAGCTCACCACCGGGGGGATCCGGAAACACCATATATTTT | CASSPPGGSGNTIYF
- | TRBJ2-7 | TRBV5-6 | - | TGTGCCAGCAGCTACGGACAGTCCTACGAGCAGTACTTC | CASSYGQSYEQYF
- | TRBJ1-3 | TRBV7-8 | - | TGTGCCAGCAGCTTAGGGATCTCTGGAAACACCATATATTTT | CASSLGISGNTIYF
TRBD2 | TRBJ2-2 | TRBV9 | - | TGTGCCAGCAGCGTAGCGGGGGGGATCGGGGAGCTGTTTTTT | CASSVAGGIGELFF
TRBD2 | TRBJ2-1 | TRBV6-4 | - | TGTGCCAGCAGTGACTCGAAGGGAGGGGACGAGCAGTTCTTC | CASSDSKGGDEQFF
- | TRBJ1-2 | TRBV7-9 | - | TGTGCCAGCAGCCACGCGGTTCCAGGGGCACCGATTAAGGGCTACACCTTC | CASSHAVPGAPIKGYTF
TRBD1 | TRBJ2-4 | TRBV7-6 | - | TGTGCCAGCAGCCCGGGACAGGCACCTCAGTACTTC | CASSPGQAPQYF
TRBD2 | TRBJ2-1 | TRBV4-3 | - | TGCGCCAGCAGCCAATTTAATCGAGATCGGCGGGGGTACAATGAGCAGTTCTTC | CASSQFNRDRRGYNEQFF
- | TRBJ2-7 | TRBV30 | - | TGTGCCTGGAGTGGAGGTATTGGTTACGAGCAGTACTTC | CAWSGGIGYEQYF
- | TRBJ2-4 | TRBV6-1 | - | TGTGCCAGCACCTTCCCTTCGAATGCCAAAAACATTCAGTACTTC | CASTFPSNAKNIQYF
- | TRBJ1-6 | TRBV7-2 | - | TGTGCCAGCAGCCCGAGAAATAATTCACCCCTCCACTTT | CASSPRNNSPLHF
TRBD1 | TRBJ1-4 | TRBV30 | once | TGTGCCTTGGGACAGACAAATGAAAAACTGTTTTTT | CALGQTNEKLFF
- | TRBJ1-1 | TRBV6-1 | - | TGTGCCGGAGCGAAGGAGGGCACTGAAGCTTTCTTT | CAGAKEGTEAFF
- | TRBJ1-2 | TRBV6-6 | - | TGTGCCAGCAGTTCTTTCGACAGCGACTATGGCTACACCTTC | CASSSFDSDYGYTF
- | TRBJ1-6 | TRBV27 | - | TGTGCCAGCAGTTTAAAACAAGGGGACACCTATAATTCACCCCTCCACTTT | CASSLKQGDTYNSPLHF
TRBD1 | TRBJ2-3 | TRBV18 | - | TGTGCCAGCTCACCGACAGGGGGCGTAGATACGCAGTATTTT | CASSPTGGVDTQYF
- | TRBJ1-5 | TRBV28 | - | TGTGCCAGCAGTTTAATGTTCGGTACGTCGGGGTCCAATCAGCCCCAGCATTTT | CASSLMFGTSGSNQPQHF
- | TRBJ1-2 | TRBV7-9 | once | TGTGCCAGCAGCTTAGTCGGCAGGCAGTATGGCTACACCTTC | CASSLVGRQYGYTF
- | TRBJ1-6 | TRBV5-1 | - | TGCGCCAGCAGCTTGGTTACAGAGAATTCACCCCTCCACTTT | CASSLVTENSPLHF
- | TRBJ1-5 | TRBV2 | - | TGTGCCAGCTTGGGATCTGGGGATAGCAATCAGCCCCAGCATTTT | CASLGSGDSNQPQHF
- | TRBJ1-1 | TRBV7-9 | few | TGTGCCAGCAGCTCCAACCTTGACGGGGGGCAGGCTTTCTTT | CASSSNLDGGQAFF
- | TRBJ2-1 | TRBV13 | - | TGTGCCAGCAGCTTGGGGGGGCCCAATGTGTACAATGAGCAGTTCTTC | CASSLGGPNVYNEQFF
TRBD1 | TRBJ1-1 | TRBV27 | few | TGTGCCAGCAGCTCCAACGGACAGGGGAAGACTGAAGCTTTCTTT | CASSSNGQGKTEAFF
- | TRBJ2-5 | TRBV7-3 | - | TGTGCCAGCAGCTTAACGTGGGACCAAGAGACCCAGTACTTC | CASSLTWDQETQYF
TRBD2 | TRBJ2-5 | TRBV7-2 | once | TGTGCCAGCAGCTCAGCTCAACTAGCGGGGCAAGAGACCCAGTACTTC | CASSSAQLAGQETQYF
- | TRBJ1-1 | TRBV15 | - | TGTGCCACCAGCAGAGGTGAGGGCCTCAGGAGAGAGAACACTGAAGCTTTCTTT | CATSRGEGLRRENTEAFF
- | TRBJ2-5 | TRBV6-1 | - | TGTGCCAGCAGTGACCGTACGGGTGGCCAAGAGACCCAGTACTTC | CASSDRTGGQETQYF
TRBD2 | TRBJ2-5 | TRBV27 | - | TGTGCCAGCAGTTCAGCCGGGACTAGCGAAGAGACCCAGTACTTC | CASSSAGTSEETQYF
- | TRBJ2-5 | TRBV19 | - | TGTGCCAGTAGTATTCGTGGGGTAGAGGAACAAGAGACCCAGTACTTC | CASSIRGVEEQETQYF
TRBD2 | TRBJ2-2 | TRBV28 | few | TGTGCCAGCAGGATGGCGGGGGGCAACACCGGGGAGCTGTTTTTT | CASRMAGGNTGELFF